This T cell receptor (beta chain) comes out of a study of blood T cells in healthy people across ages. Combining a sample-barcoded 5' primer with a J-beta primer mix, a second PCR ran for roughly 7 to 12 cycles. TCRdb processed the 5' RACE reads anew with MiXCR; each CDR3 protein has one entry. The sample lists approximately 400,000 distinct CDR3 sequences, approximately 51% occurring once. This clonotype was seen repeatedly, ten times or more. The germline CDR1 and CDR2 sequences are GTSNPN and SVGIG (reference sequence). The CDR3 contains 14 residues. Unmatched junction bases numbered 6, after V lost 2 bases and J lost 2 bases.

Material: blood. This clonotype was sampled from a man between 60 and 75 years old in good health. The chain combines TRBV30 with TRBJ2-7; 7 bases are shared with TRBD1. The CDR3 nucleotides read TGTGCCTGGAGTCCCGGGACAGCAACCTACGAGCAGTACTTC. Translating it yields CAWSPGTATYEQYF.